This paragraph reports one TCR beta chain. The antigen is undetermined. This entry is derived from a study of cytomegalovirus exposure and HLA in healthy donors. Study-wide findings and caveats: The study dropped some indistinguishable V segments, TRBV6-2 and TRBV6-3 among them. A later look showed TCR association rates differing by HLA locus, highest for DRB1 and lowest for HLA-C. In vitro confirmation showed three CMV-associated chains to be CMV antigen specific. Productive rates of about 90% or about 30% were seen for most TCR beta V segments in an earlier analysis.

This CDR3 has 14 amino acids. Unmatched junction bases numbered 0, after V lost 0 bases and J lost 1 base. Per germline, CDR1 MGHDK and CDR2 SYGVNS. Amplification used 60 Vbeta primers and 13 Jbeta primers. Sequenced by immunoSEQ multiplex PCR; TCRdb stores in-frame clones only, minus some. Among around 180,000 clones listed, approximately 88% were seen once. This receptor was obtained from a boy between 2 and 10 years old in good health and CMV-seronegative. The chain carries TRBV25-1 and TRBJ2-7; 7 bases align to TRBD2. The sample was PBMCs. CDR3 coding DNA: TGTGCCAGCAGTGAATACGGGGGGTCCTACGAGCAGTACTTC. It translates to CASSEYGGSYEQYF.